This T cell receptor (beta chain) was captured in a study of CD4 T cells in relation to SARS-CoV-2 and coronaviruses. V was pared by 4 bases and J by 8 bases, with 20 bases between. The CDR3 has 16 amino acids. Germline-derived CDR1 and CDR2 are KGHDR and SFDVKD. Libraries were prepared by immunoSEQ multiplex PCR; TCRdb keeps only in-frame clonotypes and omits some of them. Here the sample spans 30,000 to 45,000 clones, 77% being singletons. About this clone: Its antigen is undetermined.

The chain carries TRBV24-1 and TRBJ2-1, with D maybe TRBD1 (5 bases). What was sequenced was memory CD4+ T cells from PBMCs, cultured in vitro. The clonotype comes from an adult with COVID-19. The CDR3 reads CATSEAQGNRFDEQFF. In nucleotides, the CDR3 is TGTGCCACCAGTGAGGCGCAAGGGAACAGGTTCGATGAGCAGTTCTTC.